These T cell receptor beta chains were read from a single sample in a study of shared clonotypes between healthy human individuals. TCRdb's table, derived via immunoSEQ multiplex PCR, lists solely in-frame clones and lacks some. The sample shows fewer than 550,000 clones, almost 80% of them seen only once. The specimen sequenced was PBMCs. These receptors were obtained from a woman between 35 and 50 years old in good health. Some clones in this sample may be carry-over from other donors' samples. Each CDR3 is given with its conserved first and last residue. A D gene is named only where the DNA matches it firmly. Clone size, where shown, is once, few, many, or a class for clones that have expanded.

TRBJ1-5 . once TRBV5-1 CASSPDGTNQPQHF TGCGCCAGCAGCCCGGACGGAACCAATCAGCCCCAGCATTTT
TRBJ2-5 . . TRBV5-1 CASSSGEGIETQYF TGCGCCAGCAGCTCGGGAGAGGGAATCGAGACCCAGTACTTC
TRBJ2-7 . . TRBV11-2 CASPRAGHSYEQYF TGTGCCAGCCCGAGGGCAGGGCACTCCTACGAGCAGTACTTC
TRBJ2-5 . once TRBV10-2 CASTGYQETQYF TGCGCCAGCACAGGGTACCAAGAGACCCAGTACTTC
TRBJ1-1 . . TRBV5-6 CASSQTGLNTEAFF TGTGCCAGCAGCCAGACAGGCTTGAACACTGAAGCTTTCTTT
TRBJ1-5 . . TRBV19 CASNRWAKNQPQHF TGTGCCAGTAACAGATGGGCAAAAAATCAGCCCCAGCATTTT
TRBJ1-2 . many TRBV19 CASRAALHGYTF TGTGCCAGTAGGGCAGCCCTACATGGCTACACCTTC
TRBJ2-1 TRBD2 . TRBV7-9 CASSEPGGGRHEQFF TGTGCCAGCAGCGAGCCCGGGGGGGGGCGCCATGAGCAGTTCTTC
TRBJ1-4 . . TRBV28 CASSLGQGNEKLFF TGTGCCAGCAGTTTGGGTCAGGGTAATGAAAAACTGTTTTTT
TRBJ2-1 TRBD2 . TRBV7-8 CASRGLAGSYNEQFF TGTGCCAGCAGGGGACTAGCGGGCTCCTACAATGAGCAGTTCTTC
TRBJ1-5 . . TRBV19 CASSIDQNQPQHF TGTGCCAGTAGTATAGATCAGAATCAGCCCCAGCATTTT
TRBJ2-3 TRBD2 . TRBV7-3 CASSSRGDPTDTQYF TGTGCCAGCAGCTCACGGGGGGATCCCACAGATACGCAGTATTTT
TRBJ1-2 TRBD1 . TRBV6-5 CASRTTGQGAGYTF TGTGCCAGCAGAACTACTGGACAGGGGGCTGGCTACACCTTC
TRBJ2-6 . . TRBV7-3 CASSFGTPSGANVLTF TGTGCCAGCAGCTTTGGGACTCCTTCCGGGGCCAACGTCCTGACTTTC
TRBJ2-3 TRBD1 . TRBV10-3 CAISERGGTGGAWGGTDTQYF TGTGCCATCAGTGAGCGGGGCGGGACAGGGGGCGCTTGGGGCGGTACAGATACGCAGTATTTT
TRBJ2-7 . . TRBV28 CASSLRGAFTYEQYF TGTGCCAGCAGTCTAAGGGGGGCTTTTACCTACGAGCAGTACTTC
TRBJ2-6 . . TRBV6-1 CATGSDSAGANVLTF TGTGCCACCGGATCCGACTCGGCAGGGGCCAACGTCCTGACTTTC
TRBJ2-3 TRBD2 . TRBV18 CASSRRLAGGPADTQYF TGTGCCAGCTCACGACGACTAGCGGGAGGGCCCGCGGATACGCAGTATTTT
TRBJ2-2 TRBD1 . TRBV15 CATRGRTGLNTGELFF TGTGCCACCAGGGGCCGGACAGGGCTGAACACCGGGGAGCTGTTTTTT
TRBJ2-7 . few TRBV29-1 CSVVKPPYEQYF TGCAGCGTTGTCAAACCTCCCTACGAGCAGTACTTC
TRBJ1-2 . . TRBV15 CATSRGWGGYGYTF TGTGCCACCAGCAGAGGTTGGGGGGGTTATGGCTACACCTTC
TRBJ1-5 . . TRBV7-2 CASSLEVPGVSSNQPQHF TGTGCCAGCAGCTTGGAAGTCCCAGGGGTTAGTAGCAATCAGCCCCAGCATTTT
TRBJ1-1 . . TRBV2 CASTPDSSWGTEAFF TGTGCCAGCACTCCGGACTCCAGTTGGGGTACTGAAGCTTTCTTT
TRBJ1-5 . . TRBV19 CASSIRGGRGSNQPQHF TGTGCCAGTAGTATAAGGGGAGGCAGGGGAAGCAATCAGCCCCAGCATTTT
TRBJ2-3 TRBD2 . TRBV6-1 CASSDPSGRGDTQYF TGTGCCAGCAGTGACCCTAGCGGGAGAGGGGATACGCAGTATTTT
TRBJ1-5 . . TRBV7-2 CASSFTSDQPQHF TGTGCCAGCAGCTTCACCTCCGATCAGCCCCAGCATTTT
TRBJ2-2 TRBD2 . TRBV10-3 CAISESRLAEDTGELFF TGTGCCATCAGTGAGTCTCGACTAGCGGAAGACACCGGGGAGCTGTTTTTT
TRBJ2-7 . once TRBV4-1 CASSQSPGDRTYEQYF TGCGCCAGCAGCCAATCCCCGGGGGACCGTACCTACGAGCAGTACTTC
TRBJ2-7 . . TRBV7-2 CASSLAVLREQYF TGTGCCAGCAGCTTAGCTGTCCTTAGGGAGCAGTACTTC
TRBJ2-3 TRBD2 . TRBV7-7 CASSKGLAGSGDTQYF TGTGCCAGCAGCAAGGGACTAGCGGGGTCAGGGGATACGCAGTATTTT
TRBJ2-5 TRBD2 . TRBV5-4 CASSLAGARQETQYF TGTGCCAGCAGCTTAGCGGGAGCAAGGCAAGAGACCCAGTACTTC
TRBJ2-1 . . TRBV11-2 CASSLNQGYNEQFF TGTGCCAGCAGCTTAAATCAGGGTTACAATGAGCAGTTCTTC
TRBJ2-5 TRBD1 many TRBV4-1 CASSPTFGQGTETQYF TGCGCCAGCAGCCCCACTTTCGGACAGGGGACGGAGACCCAGTACTTC
TRBJ1-5 TRBD1 once TRBV11-3 CASSPRQGVHSSNQPQHF TGTGCCAGCAGCCCAAGACAGGGGGTCCACTCATCCAATCAGCCCCAGCATTTT
TRBJ2-2 TRBD2 . TRBV28 CASSLLRETNTGELFF TGTGCCAGCAGTTTATTGCGGGAGACTAACACCGGGGAGCTGTTTTTT
TRBJ2-7 TRBD2 few TRBV18 CASCRTSGSVDEQYF TGTGCCAGCTGCCGGACTAGCGGGAGTGTGGACGAGCAGTACTTC
TRBJ1-1 . . TRBV28 CASSSAGVGAFF TGTGCCAGCAGTTCCGCGGGGGTTGGAGCTTTCTTT
TRBJ2-3 TRBD2 . TRBV2 CASSEGTSGADTQYF TGTGCCAGCAGTGAAGGGACTAGCGGCGCAGATACGCAGTATTTT
TRBJ1-4 . . TRBV11-3 CASSQGPNNEKLFF TGTGCCAGCAGCCAGGGACCGAATAATGAAAAACTGTTTTTT
TRBJ1-2 . . TRBV9 CASSVASIGQTDYGYTF TGTGCCAGCAGCGTAGCGTCGATTGGACAGACTGACTATGGCTACACCTTC
TRBJ1-1 . many TRBV2 CASSELGVERNTEAFF TGTGCCAGCAGTGAATTAGGGGTAGAGAGGAACACTGAAGCTTTCTTT
TRBJ2-6 . . TRBV7-9 CASSLYPQGGANVLTF TGTGCCAGCAGCTTGTACCCTCAGGGGGGGGCCAACGTCCTGACTTTC
TRBJ1-1 . . TRBV5-4 CASSSTSNTEAFF TGTGCCAGCAGTTCCACATCGAACACTGAAGCTTTCTTT
TRBJ2-3 TRBD1 many TRBV7-2 CASSWIPGQGARGTDTQYF TGTGCCAGCAGCTGGATCCCGGGACAGGGGGCAAGGGGCACAGATACGCAGTATTTT
TRBJ1-2 TRBD1 . TRBV30 CAWSVQGTGGEFGYTF TGTGCCTGGAGTGTACAGGGGACAGGGGGGGAGTTTGGCTACACCTTC